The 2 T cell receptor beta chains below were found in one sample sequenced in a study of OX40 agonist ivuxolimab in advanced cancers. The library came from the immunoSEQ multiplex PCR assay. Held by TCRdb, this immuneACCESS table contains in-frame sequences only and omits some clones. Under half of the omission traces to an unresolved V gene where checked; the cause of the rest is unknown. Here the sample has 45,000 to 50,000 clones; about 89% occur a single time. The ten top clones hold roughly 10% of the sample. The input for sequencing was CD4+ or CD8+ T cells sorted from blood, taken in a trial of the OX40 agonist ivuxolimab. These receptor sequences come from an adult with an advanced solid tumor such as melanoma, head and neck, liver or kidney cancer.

The DNA for the CDR3 is TGTGCCAGCAGCGTAGCACCGGGGGCATACGAGCAGTACTTC. It specifies CASSVAPGAYEQYF. The rearrangement joins TRBV9 to TRBJ2-7; D could derive from TRBD1 or TRBD2 (6 bases each). In germline, CDR1 is SGDLS, CDR2 YYNGEE. The CDR3 sequence is 14 residues long. Deletions cut 0 bases from V and 4 bases from J, with 11 bases between.

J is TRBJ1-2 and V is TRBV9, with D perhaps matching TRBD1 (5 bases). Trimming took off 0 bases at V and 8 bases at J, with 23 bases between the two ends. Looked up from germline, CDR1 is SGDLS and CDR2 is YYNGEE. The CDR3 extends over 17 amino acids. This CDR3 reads CASSVALAGPGPWGYTF. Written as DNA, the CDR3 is TGTGCCAGCAGCGTAGCTCTCGCAGGGCCCGGTCCGTGGGGCTACACCTTC.